The 20 T cell receptor beta chains listed next were all sequenced from one sample in a study of blood T cell repertoires in COVID-19. Method: immunoSEQ multiplex PCR; TCRdb's copy keeps in-frame clones and lacks some. Among some 160,000 clones listed, 65% to 90% were seen once. The sequencing input was peripheral blood. These receptors originate from a human donor in a cohort sampled during active COVID-19.

The chain employs TRBV6-5 and TRBJ1-5, with D possibly matching TRBD1 (5 bases). Trimming took off 4 bases at V and 1 base at J, with 14 bases between the two ends. This CDR3 contains 16 residues. The V gene's germline CDR1 is MNHEY and CDR2 SVGAGI. CDR3 in amino acids: CASSFPGVESNQPQHF. CDR3 nucleotides: TGTGCCAGCAGTTTCCCGGGGGTTGAAAGCAATCAGCCCCAGCATTTT.

The chain is built from TRBV4-3 and TRBJ1-2; 8 nucleotides line up with TRBD1. CDR1 and CDR2 from the germline V gene are LGHNA and YSLEER. This CDR3 region has 15 residues. J gave up 2 bases and V 3 bases, and 5 bases lay outside the gene matches. Here the CDR3 DNA reads TGCGCCAGCAGCCACCAAAGGACAGGGAACTATGGCTACACCTTC. This encodes CASSHQRTGNYGYTF.

This clone occurred a few times. J is TRBJ1-6 and V is TRBV7-2; the D gene is possibly TRBD1 (6 bases). V was shortened by 7 bases and J by 6 bases, with 13 bases between the two germline ends. There are 14 residues in the CDR3. The V gene's germline CDR1 is SGHTA and CDR2 FQGNSA. CDR3 protein: CASTSAGANSPLHF. As DNA, the CDR3 is TGTGCCAGCACCTCCGCAGGGGCTAATTCACCCCTCCACTTT.

The chain recombines TRBV4-3 with TRBJ2-7, with 12 nucleotides matching TRBD2. The V gene end was trimmed by 1 base and the J gene end by 7 bases; junction bases not matched to a gene: 8. Germline V gene lookup returns CDR1 LGHNA and CDR2 YSLEER. This CDR3 region has 16 residues. CDR3 amino acids: CASSQGRTSGVEEQYF. The DNA for the CDR3 is TGCGCCAGCAGCCAAGGCCGGACTAGCGGGGTGGAAGAGCAGTACTTC.

The genes are TRBV27 and TRBJ2-1; the match to TRBD2 covers 8 bases. Per the germline V gene, CDR1 is MNHEY and CDR2 is SMNVEV (reference sequence). The junction had 11 bases not matched to a gene; V was cut back by 5 bases and J by 5 bases. This CDR3 contains 16 residues. For the CDR3, the DNA is TGTGCCAGCAGTCTAATGTGGCTAGCGGGTCACAATGAGCAGTTCTTC. Translation gives CASSLMWLAGHNEQFF.

J is TRBJ1-1 and V is TRBV5-5; TRBD1 is a possible D gene (6 bases). The CDR3 loop spans 16 amino acids. With 0 bases removed from V and 5 bases from J, the gap between germline ends came to 17 bases. The germline gives CDR1 SGHKS, CDR2 YYEKEE (reference sequence). CDR3 region: CASSLGPGAQGTEAFF. The CDR3 bases are TGTGCCAGCAGCTTGGGCCCTGGGGCCCAGGGGACTGAAGCTTTCTTT.

V usage is TRBV20-1 and J usage is TRBJ2-5, with a possible D match to TRBD1 (5 bases). Trimming took 5 bases from V and 2 from J, leaving 6 bases between them. The CDR3 runs 11 residues. Looked up from germline, CDR1 is DFQATT and CDR2 is SNEGSKA (reference sequence). This CDR3 reads CSADRQETQYF. CDR3 nucleotide sequence: TGCAGTGCTGACAGACAAGAGACCCAGTACTTC.

The chain uses TRBV6-4 and TRBJ1-6; 9 positions match TRBD1. The ends lost 6 bases at V and 7 bases at J; junction bases unmatched: 7. The CDR3 covers 15 residues. Germline assignment: CDR1 MRHNA and CDR2 SNTAGT. Here the CDR3 reads CASRLTGGPNSPLHF. The DNA for the CDR3 is TGTGCCAGCAGGCTAACAGGGGGCCCCAATTCACCCCTCCACTTT.

V is TRBV6-2 or TRBV6-3 and J is TRBJ2-5, with D possibly TRBD2 on 6 matching bases. CDR1 is MNHEY and CDR2 is SVGEGT in the germline V gene. The CDR3 extends over 13 amino acids. Trimming shortened V by 6 bases and J by 5 bases, and 13 bases separated the two germline ends. This chain's CDR3 is CASSNGGPETQYF. The DNA of the CDR3 is TGTGCCAGCAGCAACGGGGGACCGGAGACCCAGTACTTC.

This chain uses TRBV7-2 with TRBJ1-1, with TRBD1 matching over 9 bases. CDR1 and CDR2 from the germline V gene are SGHTA and FQGNSA. The CDR3 has 13 residues. Losses at the gene ends were 8 bases for V and 4 bases for J; bases not matched to a gene: 5. CDR3 nucleotides: TGTGCCAGCGGATCACAGGGGGCCACTGAAGCTTTCTTT. Protein sequence: CASGSQGATEAFF.

This clone was observed once. This chain joins TRBV5-1 and TRBJ2-7, with 8 bases that match TRBD1. Per germline, CDR1 SGHRS and CDR2 YFSETQ. The V segment lost 4 bases and the J segment 2 bases; nucleotides outside the gene matches: 2. CDR3 length: 13 amino acids. CDR3 DNA sequence: TGCGCCAGCAGCCAGGACAGGGCCTACGAGCAGTACTTC. Its translation: CASSQDRAYEQYF.

V usage is TRBV6-6 and J usage is TRBJ1-5, with 10 bases identical to TRBD1. With V trimmed by 6 bases and J by 5 bases, 4 bases remained unmatched. Germline CDR1 reads MNHNY; CDR2 reads SVGAGI (reference sequence). CDR3 size: 14 residues. The CDR3: CASRGTGEHQPQHF. In DNA, the CDR3 is TGTGCCAGCAGGGGGACAGGGGAACATCAGCCCCAGCATTTT.

The V call is TRBV21-1, the J call TRBJ1-2; the table gives TRBD1 as D, unverified against the DNA. TRBV21-1 is described as a pseudogene. This CDR3 region has 16 residues. The CDR3 bases are TGTGCCAGCAGCAAAAGGCGACAGGGAATTCCCCATGGCTACACCTTC. Its protein is CASSKRRQGIPHGYTF.

This clone has a single count. CDR3 amino acids: CASSGDRGSSYNSPLHF. Written as DNA, the CDR3 is TGTGCCAGCAGCGGGGACAGGGGGAGCTCCTATAATTCACCCCTCCACTTT. This rearrangement joins TRBV9 to TRBJ1-6; 11 nucleotides match TRBD1. Germline CDR1 reads SGDLS; CDR2 reads YYNGEE. This CDR3 spans 17 amino acids. J lost 0 bases, V lost 3 bases, and 2 bases had no gene match. Full variable domain (remainder filled in from reference TRBV9 and TRBJ1-6): DSGVTQTPKHLITATGQRVTLRCSPRSGDLSVYWYQQSLDQGLQFLIQYYNGEERAKGNILERFSAQQFPDLHSELNLSSLELGDSALYFCASSGDRGSSYNSPLHFGNGTRLTVT.

The chain has TRBV5-4 and TRBJ1-2; the match to TRBD1 covers 9 bases. The CDR3 has 16 residues. Trimming took 4 bases from V and 4 from J; bases not matched to a gene: 11. Per germline, CDR1 SGHNT and CDR2 YYREEE (reference sequence). The CDR3 protein is CASSPSRDRVFYGYTF. The CDR3 DNA is TGTGCCAGCAGCCCCAGCCGGGACAGGGTTTTCTATGGCTACACCTTC.

This chain connects TRBV4-3 to TRBJ1-1; D possibly corresponds to TRBD1 (6 bases). Germline V gene data show CDR1 as LGHNA and CDR2 as YSLEER. This CDR3 has 14 amino acids. Deletions cut 4 bases from V and 4 bases from J, with 13 bases between. CDR3: CASSPAQGSTEAFF. CDR3 in DNA: TGCGCCAGCAGCCCCGCCCAGGGGAGCACTGAAGCTTTCTTT.

The chain couples TRBV23-1 to TRBJ2-3; TRBD2 aligns across 9 bases. TRBV23-1 is an open reading frame whose function is uncertain. The junction had 13 bases not matched to a gene; V was cut back by 7 bases and J by 2 bases. There are 17 residues in the CDR3. CDR3 in amino acids: CASILGTSRSLTDTQYF. In DNA form, the CDR3 reads TGCGCCAGCATCCTCGGGACTAGCCGGTCTCTCACAGATACGCAGTATTTT.

This chain joins TRBV10-3 and TRBJ2-5, with D tentatively TRBD1 (5 bases). V was clipped by 2 bases and J by 3 bases, with 10 bases between them. CDR1 is ENHRY, CDR2 SYGVKD, per germline. The CDR3 extends over 14 amino acids. CDR3 residues: CAISEGQGKETQYF. For the CDR3, the DNA is TGTGCCATCAGTGAGGGGCAGGGAAAAGAGACCCAGTACTTC.

This clone turned up a few times. This rearrangement joins TRBV4-2 to TRBJ1-2; the D is unclear. V gave up 0 bases and J gave up 7 bases, with 18 bases separating them. In germline, CDR1 is LGHNA, CDR2 YNFKEQ. CDR3 length equals 16 residues. The CDR3 protein is CASSQDTEGSGGGYTF. CDR3 sequence (DNA): TGTGCCAGCAGCCAAGATACTGAGGGTTCAGGAGGTGGCTACACCTTC.

This clone was picked up a small number of times. This chain links TRBV2 with TRBJ1-2, with 9 nucleotides matching TRBD1. The junction had 8 bases not matched to a gene; V was cut back by 7 bases and J by 8 bases. The CDR3 covers 13 residues. Germline assignment: CDR1 SNHLY and CDR2 FYNNEI. The CDR3 bases are TGTGCCAGCACCCTACAGGGGGCGCTGGGCTACACCTTC. Its translation: CASTLQGALGYTF.